The next 17 T cell receptor beta chains were all read from a single sample in a study of CD8 T cells in ankylosing spondylitis (dated 2017 in TCRdb). Study-level results and caveats: Blood from ankylosing spondylitis patients appeared to be characterized by a TCR beta motif made up of several highly homologous amino acid variants.

No antigen has been assigned to these receptors. The library relied on 5' RACE. The sequencer listed for this sample is Illumina HiSeq 2500. TCRdb's own reprocessing of the public reads used fastp at Q25 and MiXCR and kept productive beta chains. A single entry per CDR3 protein holds the most common genes and DNA from its merged rows. A total of more than 400,000 distinct CDR3 sequences appear in this sample, approximately 5.3% of them only once. The ten largest clones represent 3% to 4% of the sample. Sequencing was performed on blood, either unsorted or a sorted T cell fraction (not recorded which). The receptors here all came from a male donor with ankylosing spondylitis.

The V gene is TRBV20-1, the J gene TRBJ2-3; possibly TRBD1 or TRBD2 for D (6 bases each). Germline V gives CDR1 DFQATT, CDR2 SNEGSKA (reference sequence). V lost 6 bases, J lost 2 bases, and 21 bases lay in between. The CDR3 runs 16 residues. As DNA, the CDR3 is TGCAGTGCAGCGATTCTAGCGAAGGGGGACACAGATACGCAGTATTTT. Protein product: CSAAILAKGDTDTQYF.

This clonotype was detected ten times or more. This chain uses TRBV20-1 with TRBJ2-1; D gene uncertain. CDR3 length equals 14 residues. The V end lost 6 bases, the J end lost 0 bases, and 12 bases lay between the germline ends. Germline V gene lookup returns CDR1 DFQATT and CDR2 SNEGSKA (reference sequence). The chain's CDR3 is CSARTGYSYNEQFF. DNA for the CDR3: TGCAGTGCCCGGACGGGTTACTCCTACAATGAGCAGTTCTTC.

This clonotype was recorded many times. The chain joins TRBV5-1 to TRBJ2-7; D possibly corresponds to TRBD1 (5 bases). The CDR3 sequence is 15 residues long. CDR1 is SGHRS, CDR2 YFSETQ, per germline. Trimming stripped 3 bases from V and 0 bases from J, with 13 bases between. The CDR3 spells CASSSIPGNSYEQYF. The CDR3 coding sequence is TGCGCCAGCAGCTCAATACCAGGGAACTCCTACGAGCAGTACTTC.

This clonotype was observed many times. This CDR3 reads CSVEDWAGAYEQYF. The CDR3 coding sequence is TGCAGCGTTGAGGATTGGGCGGGCGCTTACGAGCAGTACTTC. V usage is TRBV29-1 and J usage is TRBJ2-7, with D possibly matching TRBD2 (5 bases). Germline CDR1 SQVTM, CDR2 ANQGSEA. The length of the CDR3 is 14 residues. Deletions cut 3 bases from V and 4 bases from J, with 16 bases between.

The CDR3 DNA reads as TGCGCCAGCAGCAGAACCTCGGGCAGGTGGGATACGCAGTATTTT. It is translated as CASSRTSGRWDTQYF. The chain is built from TRBV5-1 and TRBJ2-3, with no clear D. The CDR3 has 15 residues. CDR1 and CDR2 from the germline V gene are SGHRS and YFSETQ. V was clipped by 4 bases and J by 6 bases, with 18 bases between them.

This clonotype was detected many times. This rearrangement joins TRBV20-1 to TRBJ1-1; a weak D match, TRBD1 (5 bases). This CDR3 comprises 14 residues. The germline V and J ends were trimmed by 6 bases and 4 bases, with 18 bases remaining between them. The germline V gene encodes CDR1 DFQATT and CDR2 SNEGSKA (reference sequence). The CDR3 here is CSAFAWGRATEAFF. The CDR3 coding sequence is TGCAGTGCCTTCGCTTGGGGCAGGGCCACTGAAGCTTTCTTT.

This clonotype has ten or more counts. The chain carries TRBV7-2 and TRBJ1-2; perhaps TRBD1 as D (5 bases). There are 13 residues in the CDR3. V lost 4 bases to trimming and J lost 12 bases, with 18 bases between them. Germline assignment: CDR1 SGHTA and CDR2 FQGNSA. CDR3 residues: CASSSDSLSRDTF. Here the CDR3 DNA reads TGTGCCAGCAGCTCTGACAGTCTAAGTCGGGACACCTTC.

In this sample, this clonotype turned up a few times. In DNA, the CDR3 is TGCAGCGTTGTTCGTGGGGGCACGTCCCGGGATACGCAGTATTTT. This translates into CSVVRGGTSRDTQYF. This rearrangement joins TRBV29-1 to TRBJ2-3, with D tentatively TRBD1 (6 bases). Germline-derived CDR1 and CDR2 are SQVTM and ANQGSEA. This CDR3 has 15 residues. V dropped 4 bases and J dropped 6 bases, with 20 bases sitting between them.

This clonotype was seen repeatedly, ten times or more. V is TRBV20-1 and J is TRBJ1-2; no clear D. The CDR3 is 12 amino acids. Trimming left V 0 bases short and J 8 bases short, with 10 bases between. Germline lookup yields CDR1 DFQATT and CDR2 SNEGSKA (reference sequence). As DNA, the CDR3 is TGCAGTGCTAGAGATCACCCCGGGGGCTACACCTTC. Encoded protein: CSARDHPGGYTF.

This clonotype has at least ten counts. This chain uses TRBV9 with TRBJ1-2; D not certain. Germline V gene sequence: CDR1 SGDLS, CDR2 YYNGEE. The germline V and J ends were trimmed by 0 bases and 2 bases, with 5 bases remaining between them. There are 13 residues in the CDR3. The CDR3 protein is CASSVDHNYGYTF. The CDR3 DNA is TGTGCCAGCAGCGTAGACCACAACTATGGCTACACCTTC.

There are many counts of this clonotype. The rearrangement links TRBV7-2 to TRBJ1-2, with D maybe TRBD1 (5 bases). V was pared by 1 base and J by 4 bases, with 10 bases between. The CDR3 spans 14 residues. CDR1 SGHTA and CDR2 FQGNSA come from the germline V gene. CDR3 in DNA: TGTGCCAGCAGCTTAGGGGACGGAAGCTATGGCTACACCTTC. This codes for CASSLGDGSYGYTF.

This clonotype was picked up many times. The chain uses TRBV20-1 and TRBJ1-6; D not certain. This CDR3 is built from 15 residues. Germline-derived CDR1 and CDR2 are DFQATT and SNEGSKA (reference sequence). Trimming removed 1 base at V and 4 bases at J, with 11 bases between. Written as DNA, the CDR3 is TGCAGTGCTAGAGTACCGGGCTTTTATAATTCACCCCTCCACTTT. Protein: CSARVPGFYNSPLHF.

This clonotype appeared many times. The gene calls are TRBV12-3 or TRBV12-4 and TRBJ2-3; D is undetermined. The ends were cut back, 6 bases at V and 7 bases at J, with 11 bases in the middle. The CDR3 is made up of 12 amino acids. The CDR3 here is CASSPTQHTQYF. CDR3 DNA sequence: TGTGCCAGCAGCCCTACCCAGCATACGCAGTATTTT.

Ten or more counts support this clonotype. The chain links TRBV29-1 to TRBJ2-5; tentative D call: TRBD1 (6 bases). Germline CDR1 SQVTM, CDR2 ANQGSEA. CDR3 length: 12 residues. The V end was cut by 3 bases, the J end by 4 bases, with 9 bases between. CDR3 DNA: TGCAGCGTTGAGGCACAGGGAGAGACCCAGTACTTC. As protein: CSVEAQGETQYF.

In its sample, this clonotype was seen a few times. The chain couples TRBV24-1 to TRBJ2-3; 8 nucleotides align to TRBD2. Germline V CDR1 and CDR2: KGHDR, SFDVKD. The CDR3 is made up of 16 amino acids. Trimming at V came to 3 bases and at J to 0 bases, leaving 4 bases not matched to a gene. CDR3 sequence: CATSDRGGDSTDTQYF. The CDR3 nucleotides are TGTGCCACCAGTGATCGGGGGGGAGATAGCACAGATACGCAGTATTTT.

This clonotype was seen ten or more times. The J gene is TRBJ1-6, the V gene TRBV6-2 or TRBV6-3; no clear D gene. Germline V gives CDR1 MNHEY, CDR2 SVGEGT. The CDR3 contains 14 residues. V dropped 8 bases and J dropped 4 bases, with 12 bases sitting between them. For the CDR3, the DNA is TGTGCCAGCGGGCAGGAGCGATATAATTCACCCCTCCACTTT. As protein: CASGQERYNSPLHF.

This clonotype came up many times. The rearrangement links TRBV25-1 to TRBJ1-2; D may be TRBD1 (6 bases). Trimming took 9 bases from V and 6 from J, leaving 11 bases between them. CDR3 length: 11 amino acids. Per germline, CDR1 MGHDK and CDR2 SYGVNS. The CDR3 loop is CASRQADGYTF. As DNA, the CDR3 is TGTGCCAGTAGACAGGCCGATGGCTACACCTTC.